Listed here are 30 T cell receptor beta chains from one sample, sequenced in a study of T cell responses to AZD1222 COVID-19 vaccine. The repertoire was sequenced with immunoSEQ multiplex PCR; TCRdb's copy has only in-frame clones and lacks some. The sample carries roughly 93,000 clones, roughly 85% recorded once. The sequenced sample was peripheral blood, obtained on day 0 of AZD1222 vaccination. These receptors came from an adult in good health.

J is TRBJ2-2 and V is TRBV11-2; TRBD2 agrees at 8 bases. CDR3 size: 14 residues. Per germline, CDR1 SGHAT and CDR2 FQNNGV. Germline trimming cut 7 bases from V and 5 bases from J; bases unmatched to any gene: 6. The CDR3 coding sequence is TGTGCCAGCACCACCCCGGGGGGGACCGGGGAGCTGTTTTTT. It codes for CASTTPGGTGELFF.

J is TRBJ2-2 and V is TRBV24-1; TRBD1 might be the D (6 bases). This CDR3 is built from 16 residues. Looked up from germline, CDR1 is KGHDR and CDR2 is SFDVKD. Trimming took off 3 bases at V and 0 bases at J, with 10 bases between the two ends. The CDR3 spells CATSDAGVSNTGELFF. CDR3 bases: TGTGCCACCAGTGATGCAGGGGTCTCGAACACCGGGGAGCTGTTTTTT.

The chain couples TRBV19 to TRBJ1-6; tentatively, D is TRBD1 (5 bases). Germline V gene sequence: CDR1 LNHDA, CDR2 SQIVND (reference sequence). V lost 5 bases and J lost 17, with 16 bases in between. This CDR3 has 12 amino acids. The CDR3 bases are TGTGCCAGTAGTTCCCAGGGTTTTTCAGTCCACTTT. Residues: CASSSQGFSVHF.

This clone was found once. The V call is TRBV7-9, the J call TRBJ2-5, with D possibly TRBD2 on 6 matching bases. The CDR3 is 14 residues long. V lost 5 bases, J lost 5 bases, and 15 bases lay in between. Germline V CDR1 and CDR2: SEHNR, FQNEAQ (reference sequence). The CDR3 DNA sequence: TGTGCCAGCAGCGTAACGGGACTCCGGGAGACCCAGTACTTC. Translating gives CASSVTGLRETQYF.

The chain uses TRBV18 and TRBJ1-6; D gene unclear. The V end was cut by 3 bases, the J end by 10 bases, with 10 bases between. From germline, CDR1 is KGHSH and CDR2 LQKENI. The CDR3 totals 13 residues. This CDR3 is CASSPEPESPLHF. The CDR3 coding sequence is TGTGCCAGCTCACCGGAGCCGGAATCACCCCTCCACTTT.

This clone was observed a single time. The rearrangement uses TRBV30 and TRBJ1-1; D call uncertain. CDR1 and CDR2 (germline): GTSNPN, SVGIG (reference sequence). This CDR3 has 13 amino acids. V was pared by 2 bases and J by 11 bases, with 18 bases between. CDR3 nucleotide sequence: TGTGCCTGGAGTCCAGGCCTAGGGATGAACGCTTTCTTT. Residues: CAWSPGLGMNAFF.

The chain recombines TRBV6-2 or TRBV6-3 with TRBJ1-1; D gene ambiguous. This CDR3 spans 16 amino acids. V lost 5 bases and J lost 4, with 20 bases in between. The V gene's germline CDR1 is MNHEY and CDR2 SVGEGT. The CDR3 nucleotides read TGTGCCAGCAGTCCAGGCCTTGGACGGAGGACCACTGAAGCTTTCTTT. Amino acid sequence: CASSPGLGRRTTEAFF.

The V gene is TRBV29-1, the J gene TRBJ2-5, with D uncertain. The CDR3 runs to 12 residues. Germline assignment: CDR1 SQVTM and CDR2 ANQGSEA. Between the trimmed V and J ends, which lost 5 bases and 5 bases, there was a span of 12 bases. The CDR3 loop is CSVRGRSETQYF. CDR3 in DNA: TGCAGCGTTCGCGGACGAAGCGAGACCCAGTACTTC.

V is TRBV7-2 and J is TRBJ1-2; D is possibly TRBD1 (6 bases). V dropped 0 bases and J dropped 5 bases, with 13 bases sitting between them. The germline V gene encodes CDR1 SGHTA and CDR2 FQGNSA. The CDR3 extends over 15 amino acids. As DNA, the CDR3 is TGTGCCAGCAGCTTAGCTAAGGGGGTCTCTTATGGCTACACCTTC. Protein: CASSLAKGVSYGYTF. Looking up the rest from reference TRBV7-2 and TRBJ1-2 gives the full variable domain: GAGVSQSPSNKVTEKGKDVELRCDPISGHTALYWYRQSLGQGLEFLIYFQGNSAPDKSGLPSDRFSAERTGGSVSTLTIQRTQQEDSAVYLCASSLAKGVSYGYTFGSGTRLTVV.

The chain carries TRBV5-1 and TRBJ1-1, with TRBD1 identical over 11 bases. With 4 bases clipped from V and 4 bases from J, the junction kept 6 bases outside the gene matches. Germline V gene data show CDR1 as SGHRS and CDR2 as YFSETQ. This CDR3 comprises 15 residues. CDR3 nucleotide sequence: TGCGCCAGCAGCCCTCGGACAGGGGGCGGCACTGAAGCTTTCTTT. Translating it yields CASSPRTGGGTEAFF.

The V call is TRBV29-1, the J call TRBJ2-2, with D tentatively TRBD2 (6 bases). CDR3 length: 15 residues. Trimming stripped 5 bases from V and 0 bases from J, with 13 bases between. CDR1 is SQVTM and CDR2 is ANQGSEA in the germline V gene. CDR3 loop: CSVYAGSTNTGELFF. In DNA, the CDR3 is TGCAGCGTTTACGCGGGGAGCACGAACACCGGGGAGCTGTTTTTT.

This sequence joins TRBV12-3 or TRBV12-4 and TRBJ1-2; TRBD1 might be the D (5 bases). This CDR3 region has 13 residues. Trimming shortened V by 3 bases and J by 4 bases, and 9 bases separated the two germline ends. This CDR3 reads CASSLGRGYGYTF. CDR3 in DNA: TGTGCCAGCAGTTTGGGAAGGGGCTATGGCTACACCTTC.

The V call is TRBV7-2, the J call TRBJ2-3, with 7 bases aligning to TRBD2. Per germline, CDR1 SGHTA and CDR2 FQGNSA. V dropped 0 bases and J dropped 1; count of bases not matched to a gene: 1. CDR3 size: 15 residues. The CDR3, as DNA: TGTGCCAGCAGCTTAGCAAGCGGGGGCACAGATACGCAGTATTTT. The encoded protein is CASSLASGGTDTQYF. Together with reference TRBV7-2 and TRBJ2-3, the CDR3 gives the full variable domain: GAGVSQSPSNKVTEKGKDVELRCDPISGHTALYWYRQSLGQGLEFLIYFQGNSAPDKSGLPSDRFSAERTGGSVSTLTIQRTQQEDSAVYLCASSLASGGTDTQYFGPGTRLTVL.

The CDR3 DNA is TGTGCCAGCAGTTCCCAATCCGGACTAGCTCGGGAGCAGTACTTC. It yields the protein CASSSQSGLAREQYF. The V gene is TRBV27, the J gene TRBJ2-7; 8 nucleotides agree with TRBD2. With V trimmed by 4 bases and J by 7 bases, 12 bases remained unmatched. The V gene's germline CDR1 is MNHEY and CDR2 SMNVEV (reference sequence). The CDR3 has 15 residues.

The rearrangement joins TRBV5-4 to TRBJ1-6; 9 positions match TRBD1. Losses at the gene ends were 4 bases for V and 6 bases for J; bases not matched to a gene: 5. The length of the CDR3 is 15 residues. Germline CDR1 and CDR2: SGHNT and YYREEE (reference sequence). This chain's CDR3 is CASSLGTGSNSPLHF. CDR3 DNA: TGTGCCAGCAGCCTAGGGACAGGGTCTAATTCACCCCTCCACTTT.

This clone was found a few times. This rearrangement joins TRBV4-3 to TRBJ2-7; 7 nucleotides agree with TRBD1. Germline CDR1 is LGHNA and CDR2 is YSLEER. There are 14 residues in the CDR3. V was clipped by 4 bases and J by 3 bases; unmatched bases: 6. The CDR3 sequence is CASSLGTERYEQYF. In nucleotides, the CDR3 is TGCGCCAGCAGCCTAGGGACAGAACGCTACGAGCAGTACTTC.

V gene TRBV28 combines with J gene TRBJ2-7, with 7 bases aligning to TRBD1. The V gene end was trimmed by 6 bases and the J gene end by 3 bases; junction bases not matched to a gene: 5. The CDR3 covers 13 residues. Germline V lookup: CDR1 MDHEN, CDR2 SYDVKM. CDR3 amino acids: CASRGQYHYEQYF. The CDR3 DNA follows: TGTGCCAGCAGGGGACAGTACCACTACGAGCAGTACTTC.

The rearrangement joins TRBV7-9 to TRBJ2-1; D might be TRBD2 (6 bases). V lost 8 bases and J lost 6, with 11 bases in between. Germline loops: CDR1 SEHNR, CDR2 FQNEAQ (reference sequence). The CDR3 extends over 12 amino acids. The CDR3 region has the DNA TGTGCCAGCGATCCGGGACTCAATGAGCAGTTCTTC. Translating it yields CASDPGLNEQFF.

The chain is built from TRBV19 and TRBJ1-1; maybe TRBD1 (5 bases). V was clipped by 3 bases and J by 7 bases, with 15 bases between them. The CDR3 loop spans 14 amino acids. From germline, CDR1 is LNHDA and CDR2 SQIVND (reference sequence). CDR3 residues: CASSMGRVIGEAFF. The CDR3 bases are TGTGCCAGTAGTATGGGCAGGGTGATCGGTGAAGCTTTCTTT.

The CDR3 protein is CASSYGQGGSWEQYF. For the CDR3, the DNA is TGTGCCAGCAGCTACGGACAGGGAGGAAGTTGGGAGCAGTACTTC. The genes are TRBV7-9 and TRBJ2-7; 8 nucleotides align to TRBD1. The CDR3 sequence is 15 residues long. From germline, CDR1 is SEHNR and CDR2 FQNEAQ (reference sequence). J gave up 7 bases and V 4 bases, and 12 bases lay outside the gene matches.

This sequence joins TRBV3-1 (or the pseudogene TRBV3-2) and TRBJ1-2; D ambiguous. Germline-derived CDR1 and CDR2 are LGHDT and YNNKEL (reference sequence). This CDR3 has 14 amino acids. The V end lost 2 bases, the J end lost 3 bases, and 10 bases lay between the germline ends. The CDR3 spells CASSQIRDDYGYTF. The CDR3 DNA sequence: TGTGCCAGCAGCCAAATCCGGGATGACTATGGCTACACCTTC.

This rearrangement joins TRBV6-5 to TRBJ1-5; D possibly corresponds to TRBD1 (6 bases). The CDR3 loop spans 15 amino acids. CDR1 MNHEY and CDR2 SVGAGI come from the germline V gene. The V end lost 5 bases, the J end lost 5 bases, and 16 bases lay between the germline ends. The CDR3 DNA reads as TGTGCCAGCAGTCATACCTGGGGGCTTGATCAGCCCCAGCATTTT. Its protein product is CASSHTWGLDQPQHF.

The CDR3 nucleotides are TGTGCCAGCAGCTTTTCTAGTCATAAAGATACGCAGTATTTT. Residues: CASSFSSHKDTQYF. The chain links TRBV5-6 to TRBJ2-3, with unresolved D. The CDR3 length is 14 residues. Germline V gene data show CDR1 as SGHDT and CDR2 as YYEEEE. V lost 2 bases, J lost 5 bases, and 12 bases lay in between.

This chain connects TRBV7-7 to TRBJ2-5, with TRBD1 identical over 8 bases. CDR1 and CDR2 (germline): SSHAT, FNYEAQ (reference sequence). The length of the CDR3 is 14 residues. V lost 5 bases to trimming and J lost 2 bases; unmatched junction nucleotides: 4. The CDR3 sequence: CASSRGQGQETQYF. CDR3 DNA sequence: TGTGCCAGCAGCCGTGGACAGGGACAAGAGACCCAGTACTTC.

CDR3 sequence: CASSIEASGGFTSTDTQYF. CDR3 coding DNA: TGTGCCAGTAGTATAGAGGCTAGCGGGGGGTTTACTTCCACAGATACGCAGTATTTT. The chain has TRBV19 and TRBJ2-3; TRBD2 aligns across 11 bases. J was trimmed by 2 bases and V by 0 bases; bases with no gene match: 10. The CDR3 covers 19 residues. Germline CDR1 LNHDA, CDR2 SQIVND (reference sequence).

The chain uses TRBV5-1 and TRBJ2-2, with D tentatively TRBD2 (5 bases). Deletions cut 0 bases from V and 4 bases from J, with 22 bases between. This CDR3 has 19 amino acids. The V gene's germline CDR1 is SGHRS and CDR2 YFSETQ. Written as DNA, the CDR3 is TGCGCCAGCAGCTTGGGGGCCCTTGCTATAGGGAGACGCACCGGGGAGCTGTTTTTT. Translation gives CASSLGALAIGRRTGELFF.

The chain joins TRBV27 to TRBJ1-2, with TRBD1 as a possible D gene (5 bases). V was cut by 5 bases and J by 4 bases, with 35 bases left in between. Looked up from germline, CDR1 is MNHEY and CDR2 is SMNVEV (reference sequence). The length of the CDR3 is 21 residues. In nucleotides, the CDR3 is TGTGCCAGCAGTCCCGGGGCGCTTGGCAGGGTTGGGTCTGGTGTCGGCTATGGCTACACCTTC. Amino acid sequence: CASSPGALGRVGSGVGYGYTF.

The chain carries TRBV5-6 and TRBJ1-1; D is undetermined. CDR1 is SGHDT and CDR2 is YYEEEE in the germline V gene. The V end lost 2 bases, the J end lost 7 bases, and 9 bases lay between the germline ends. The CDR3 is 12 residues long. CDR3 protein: CASSFNMVEAFF. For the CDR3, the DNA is TGTGCCAGCAGCTTCAACATGGTTGAAGCTTTCTTT.

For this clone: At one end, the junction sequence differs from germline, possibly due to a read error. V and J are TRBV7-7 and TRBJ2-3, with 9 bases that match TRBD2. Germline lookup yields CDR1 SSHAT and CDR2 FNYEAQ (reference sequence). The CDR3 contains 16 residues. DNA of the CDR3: TGTGCTAGCAGCTTAGGAGCGGGAGGTGGCACAGATACGCAGTATTTT. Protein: CASSLGAGGGTDTQYF.

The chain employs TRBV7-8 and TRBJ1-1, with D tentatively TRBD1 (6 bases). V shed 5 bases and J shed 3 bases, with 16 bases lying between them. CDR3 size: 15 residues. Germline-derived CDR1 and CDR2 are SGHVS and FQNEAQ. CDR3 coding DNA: TGTGCCAGCAGCCCAAGAGGGGGTGTGTACACTGAAGCTTTCTTT. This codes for CASSPRGGVYTEAFF.